This entry concerns a single T cell receptor beta chain. The target of this receptor is not known. Base qualities are not recorded, but no much larger clone differs from it by a single base. Library generation was performed with the immunoSEQ multiplex PCR assay. A mixture of 60 forward primers for TCR Vbeta segments and 13 reverse primers for TCR Jbeta segments was used in the multiplex PCR. The CDR3 region of rearranged TCR beta genes was amplified from genomic DNA by a multiplex PCR assay. The amplified TCR beta libraries were sequenced on the Illumina HiSeq System as 87-base-pair reads. As for the original processing: A later analysis tallied roughly 80 million unique TCR beta chains across the roughly 610 repertoires, and some 10 million of those chains were shared by two or more donors. To remove PCR and sequencing errors, raw reads were error-corrected and collapsed into unique sequences using a nearest-neighbor algorithm that merged closely related sequences. Alignment of CDR3 sequences to IMGT reference sequences was used to assign V, D and J gene segments. For a sequence to be retained, a match of at least six nucleotides was required to both a V gene segment and a J gene segment. A rearrangement counted as productive if the CDR3 had no stop codons and remained in frame with V and J, and every other rearrangement counted as non-productive. Following IMGT convention, CDR3 was defined as the stretch from the second conserved V-encoded cysteine to the conserved J-encoded phenylalanine. The earlier analysis of about 530 of the donors excluded any sequence lacking an unambiguous match to a single V gene segment. In an earlier analysis of 500 to 750 of the donors, V segments were called functional above 56.7% productive rearrangements and were called segregating when the between-donor standard deviation exceeded 5%. A statistical classification framework was developed to diagnose cytomegalovirus status using the catalog of TCR beta chain sequences. A later analysis assigned V and J genes by comparing TCR nucleotide sequences with IMGT/GENE-DB human TR gene sequences. The TCRdist pipeline was used in a later analysis to assign CDR3 sequences and most-parsimonious VDJ recombination scenarios. In a later analysis, every TCR beta chain was defined by the combination of its CDR3 amino acid sequence and its V-gene family, and reads without a unique V-gene family were dropped. As a way to deal with suspected cross-contamination and a sequencing artifact, a later analysis dropped 450 to 600 nucleotide sequences that were highly shared and had low generation probability. In a later analysis, a clonal expansion index for each public chain was calculated from normalized within-repertoire ranks of inferred template counts. A later analysis computed generation probabilities with a VDJ recombination model fitted to out-of-frame rearrangements, and checked the results against IGoR. A later analysis scored TCR-TCR, TCR-HLA and TCR-CMV co-occurrence with hypergeometric tests, applying a repertoire-size bias correction to TCR pairs. In a later analysis, false discovery rates were estimated by permuting HLA or CMV assignments 20 times. In a later analysis, co-occurring TCRs were grouped using DBSCAN, with TCRdist sequence similarity added in when clustering inside HLA-allele-positive subsets. Repertoires with fewer than 30,000 or more than 120,000 public chains were left out of co-occurrence clustering, as were a handful of repertoires with anomalous nucleotide sharing. TCRdb holds this immuneACCESS table with in-frame rearrangements only. Some clones are missing; in checked studies, unresolved V genes explain under half, and the rest has no known cause. The D gene and trimming were derived from the DNA, and the V and J assignments and clone size from that table. Recorded for this sample are approximately 160,000 clones; approximately 80% of them occurred a single time. The ten top clones hold about 1.5% of the sample.

This sample stems from a study of cytomegalovirus exposure and HLA in healthy donors (dated by TCRdb to about 2017). Notes on the research overall: According to an earlier analysis of a few hundred of the donors, about 190 million T cells yielded 100 million or so unique TCR beta sequences and approximately 300 Gb of sequence data. A later genetic analysis took genome-wide SNP genotypes for about 65% of the 666 donors and used that subset as a discovery cohort. An earlier analysis of around 640 of the donors used high-throughput TCR beta sequencing to judge whether each TCR beta V gene segment behaved as functional or pseudogenic. Among several hundred genotyped donors of the cohort, an average of approximately 200,000 unique TCR beta nucleotide sequences was sequenced per donor, of which about 20% were non-productive. In addition to the first cohort of 666 subjects, a separate validation cohort of approximately 130 different subjects was used. About five DR-DQ haplotypes were handled as single units for association and clustering because linkage in the cohort was strong. Using immunosequencing, the study profiled T cell repertoires from approximately 700 subjects and related those repertoires to cytomegalovirus serostatus. Rather than using new phenotypic data, the later analysis identified candidate immune exposures from TCR beta sequences and from how often those sequences occurred across donors. Every discovery cohort repertoire had been produced on one sequencing platform. Class I and class II HLA loci were covered by the typing at four-digit resolution. An early release that covered about 600 HLA-typed donors contained approximately 300 gigabases of sequencing data and tens of millions of unique TCR sequences. To predict cytomegalovirus infection status, the study combined high-throughput TCR immunosequencing, statistical association of individual TCRs with disease status, and machine learning. In a later analysis, previously published TCR beta repertoires from 666 donors were re-analyzed and high-resolution HLA genotyping was added so that TCR occurrence patterns could be studied. The study aimed to test whether signatures of past pathogen exposure could be identified by cataloging public T cell receptors. Donor age, sex, ethnicity and CMV serostatus were collected together with the repertoire data. The number of donors typed differed by locus, with 629-630 for A, B, C, DRB1 and DQB1, about 500 for DQA1, under 610 for DPA1, and 450 to 480 for DPB1. Among the approximately 400 genotyped donors, around 81% belonged to the genetic ancestry cluster associated with self-reported Caucasian donors.

Study-level results and caveats: Sequencing depth was assumed to be roughly uniform across donors in the presence/absence analyses, though that assumption may not hold. In vitro tests confirmed that a few of the cytomegalovirus-associated TCR beta chains recognize cytomegalovirus antigens. The earlier analysis of 587 of the donors excluded 15 to 20 rarely observed V segments, including chromosome 9 orphons, because counts were too low. Immune exposure information for the cohort was limited to CMV serostatus. A further reported finding was that TCR beta sequences accurately predicted the HLA-A and HLA-B alleles for most subjects in the first cohort. Assigning TCR associations to individual alleles was difficult when HLA alleles, especially DR and DQ, strongly co-occurred. According to a later analysis, parvovirus B19, influenza, CMV and Epstein-Barr virus appeared linked to several top co-occurrence clusters. In a later analysis, HLA-associated TCR beta chains were found to be more clonally expanded and to have lower generation probabilities than equally common non-associated chains. According to a later analysis, most CMV-associated TCR beta chains appeared to be HLA-restricted, and the HLA associations seemed to be driven largely by CMV exposure. In a later analysis, 15,000 to 20,000 TCR beta sequences were associated with specific HLA alleles at a false discovery rate of 0.05. An association between a missense DCLRE1C variant and V-gene and J-gene trimming of TCR beta chains was found in a later genetic analysis and replicated in an independent cohort. Some IMGT-functional V segments, including TRBV6-2 and TRBV6-3, could not be told apart with the 87-base-pair reads, so those segments were excluded. Across donors, most TCR sequences were observed very rarely, whereas some public TCRs were present in many individuals. The cohort was sequenced for TCR beta chains only, and without alpha or paired-chain data the features that could be detected were limited. A later analysis found that TCR association rates varied across HLA loci, with DRB1 alleles showing the most associated TCRs and HLA-C alleles the fewest. Because HLA typing was unavailable for some donors at each locus, only the typed subset was used in association tests. Compared with the roughly 670-donor mean, donors in an Asian-associated ancestry cluster had fewer N-insertions in productive TCRs, according to a later genetic analysis. The authors suggested that the approach could potentially be extended to other disease states and immunological phenotypes. Correlated functional status among segregating V segments might be attributable to linkage disequilibrium, but an unknown experimental factor could not be ruled out. A total of 150 or so TCR beta chains were listed by the study as associated with cytomegalovirus. The classifier was reported to diagnose cytomegalovirus status with high specificity and sensitivity in both the original and validation cohorts. Broadly in line with IMGT annotations, most TCR beta V segments showed up in productive rearrangements about 87% or about 30% of the time in an earlier analysis of around 550 of the donors. A cluster of highly shared sequence variants was judged likely to represent a technical artifact of the sequencing pipeline.

V is clipped by 4 bases and J by 6 bases, and the sequence between their germline boundaries is 18 bases long. The CDR3 holds 15 amino acids from the cysteine to the phenylalanine. Only CDR3 DNA remains: 45 bases, in frame from the first base. CDR1 and CDR2 were assigned from the germline V gene as SGHRS and YFSETQ. The cohort comprised around 690 healthy bone marrow donors. At the time of sampling, every cohort member was nominally healthy, though immune exposures that went unrecorded were likely present. The donor tested CMV seronegative, placing the donor among the 350 to 400 seronegative members of the cohort. Every donor gave a peripheral blood sample, and the peripheral blood mononuclear cells from that sample were used for TCR beta sequencing. The Qiagen DNeasy Blood Extraction Kit was used to extract genomic DNA from the blood cell samples.

The clonotype originates from a woman in her twenties or thirties in good health and CMV-seronegative. Input material: PBMCs. Recombination connected TRBV5-1 to TRBJ2-3; matching of 5 bases hints at TRBD1 as the D gene. The CDR3 sequence is CASSGSTGALDTQYF. The DNA sequence is given as TGCGCCAGCAGCGGTAGTACAGGTGCTTTGGATACGCAGTATTTT.